What follows is one T cell receptor beta chain and its context. Its antigen is as yet unknown. This sample is part of a study of T cell responses to AZD1222 COVID-19 vaccine. Study context: Investigators merged groups given second doses at roughly 4 or roughly 12 weeks. Study-wide results and limits: The reported proportion of spike-specific TCRs targeting unmutated variant regions was nearly half. Most donors were white British, females outnumbered males, and clonal diversity was possibly underestimated.

Libraries were prepared by immunoSEQ multiplex PCR; TCRdb keeps only in-frame clonotypes and omits some of them. The table has some 86,000 clones, about 78% seen once. This clonotype was obtained from an adult in good health. Sequenced here: peripheral blood, sampled on day 0 of AZD1222 vaccination.

CDR3 in amino acids: CASTWTGSNSPLHF. The CDR3 bases are TGTGCCAGCACCTGGACAGGGAGCAATTCACCCCTCCACTTT. The rearrangement links TRBV7-2 to TRBJ1-6; 8 bases are shared with TRBD1. Germline V CDR1 and CDR2: SGHTA, FQGNSA. The CDR3 sequence is 14 residues long. The V and J ends lost 7 bases and 7 bases, in that order; junction bases with no gene match: 6. Full variable domain (remainder filled in from reference TRBV7-2 and TRBJ1-6): GAGVSQSPSNKVTEKGKDVELRCDPISGHTALYWYRQSLGQGLEFLIYFQGNSAPDKSGLPSDRFSAERTGGSVSTLTIQRTQQEDSAVYLCASTWTGSNSPLHFGNGTRLTVT.